The sequence of this T cell receptor beta chain was determined in a study of Graves' ophthalmopathy and Graves' hyperthyroidism. Study-level results: A 13-signature model separated ophthalmopathy from stable hyperthyroidism, around 90% sensitivity, approximately 84% specificity.

Germline V gene lookup returns CDR1 MDHEN and CDR2 SYDVKM. V gave up 8 bases and J gave up 1 base; unmatched junction bases: 4. This CDR3 comprises 13 residues. Scientists amplified the TCR beta CDR3 regions from RNA transcripts. HTBI primers primed a first-round RT-PCR, and a second-round multiplex PCR followed. TCRdb reprocessed the multiplex PCR reads with MiXCR, giving one entry per CDR3 protein. The sample records 500,000 to 700,000 distinct CDR3 sequences, around a fifth being singletons. The table lists this clonotype with a few counts. Its antigen is currently unknown. The J gene is TRBJ1-1, the V gene TRBV28; 7 bases line up with TRBD1. This clonotype was sampled from a woman aged 18-29 years with stable Graves' hyperthyroidism. Some clones in this sample may be carry-over from other donors' samples. Material: peripheral blood. DNA for the CDR3: TGTGCCAGCCAGGGACAGACGAACACTGAAGCTTTCTTT. This encodes CASQGQTNTEAFF.